These 5 T cell receptor beta chains were all obtained from the same sample, sequenced in a study of cytomegalovirus exposure and HLA in healthy donors (TCRdb year 2017). Libraries came from the immunoSEQ multiplex PCR assay. For the multiplex PCR, a mixture combining 60 forward primers for TCR Vbeta segments and 13 reverse primers for TCR Jbeta segments was used. Drawn from immuneACCESS, this table holds only the in-frame rearrangements with V and J called that TCRdb kept. Clones are partly lost; checked studies trace under half to an unresolved V gene and leave the rest unexplained. The table for this sample lists roughly 86,000 clones; roughly 60% of them were counted only once. The ten biggest clones cover about 22% of the sample. Sequenced: PBMCs. The origin of the receptors is a woman in her fifties or sixties in good health and CMV-seropositive.

The V gene is TRBV6-5, the J gene TRBJ2-7; 10 bases fit TRBD2. Germline CDR1 is MNHEY and CDR2 is SVGAGI. CDR3 length: 14 residues. V trimming: 5 bases; J trimming: 3 bases; junction bases outside the gene matches: 4. CDR3 coding DNA: TGTGCCAGCAGTCTAGCGGGGGCCCTCTACGAGCAGTACTTC. Its translation: CASSLAGALYEQYF.

The chain joins TRBV5-1 to TRBJ1-2; 9 bases map to TRBD1. The CDR3 totals 17 residues. Looked up from germline, CDR1 is SGHRS and CDR2 is YFSETQ. V shed 4 bases and J 3 bases; nucleotides not matched to a gene: 13. CDR3 in DNA: TGCGCCAGCAGCACACAGGGGGCGATCGTCGTGGACTATGGCTACACCTTC. Protein product: CASSTQGAIVVDYGYTF.

The chain uses TRBV10-3 and TRBJ2-3; 11 bases match TRBD1. The CDR3 runs 15 residues. V was pared by 4 bases and J by 5 bases, with 5 bases of the junction left unmatched. Germline V gives CDR1 ENHRY, CDR2 SYGVKD. CDR3 nucleotides: TGTGCCATCAGTGCGGCGGGGACAGGGGGAGATACGCAGTATTTT. As protein: CAISAAGTGGDTQYF.

The V gene is TRBV7-2, the J gene TRBJ1-4, with TRBD1 matching over 9 bases. CDR1 is SGHTA, CDR2 FQGNSA, per germline. The CDR3 runs 15 residues. The V and J ends lost 6 bases and 3 bases, in that order; junction bases with no gene match: 5. The CDR3, as DNA: TGTGCCAGCAGTCCGAGGACAGGGGCTAATGAAAAACTGTTTTTT. Translating it yields CASSPRTGANEKLFF.

This clone came up many times. CDR3 sequence (DNA): TGCGCCAGCAGCCAAGCTGAAGCTTACGAGCAGTACTTC. Protein sequence: CASSQAEAYEQYF. V usage is TRBV4-3 and J usage is TRBJ2-7; D gene ambiguous. Germline loops: CDR1 LGHNA, CDR2 YSLEER. Trimming took off 1 base at V and 4 bases at J, with 8 bases between the two ends. This CDR3 has 13 amino acids.